The rows below give T cell receptor beta chains drawn from one sample of a study of tumor-infiltrating lymphocytes in glioblastoma multiforme. TCRdb called the multiplex PCR reads again in MiXCR, with one record for every CDR3 protein. The repertoire holds around 8,600 distinct CDR3 sequences, just under 75% seen once, with about three quarters in the top ten. Sequences were obtained from brain tumor tissue. These receptors originate from a male donor with glioblastoma. Both conserved end residues are part of each CDR3. D genes are given only for firm matches. Clone size is stated in some rows and not others, as once, few, many or a class when expanded.

TRBJ2-5,TRBV29-1,.,.,TGCAGCGTTGAGCGTAGCGAGAAGTTAAAGAACAAGTACTTC,CSVERSEKLKNKYF
TRBJ1-3,TRBV11-3,.,.,TGTGCCAGCAGCGTGACGTCGAACTCTGGAAACACCATATATTTT,CASSVTSNSGNTIYF
TRBJ2-1,TRBV5-1,TRBD1,few,TGCGCCAGCAGGTCCGGGACAGGGTCGGGGGAGACCCAGTTCTTC,CASRSGTGSGETQFF
TRBJ2-3,TRBV10-3,TRBD2,.,TGTGCCATCAGGGCCGGACTAGCGGGAGCAGATACGCAGTATTTT,CAIRAGLAGADTQYF
TRBJ2-1,TRBV5-1,TRBD1,.,TGCGCCACCAGCGACCCGGGACAGGGTTACAATGAGCAGTTCTTC,CATSDPGQGYNEQFF
TRBJ1-1,TRBV20-1,.,.,TGTAGTGCTAGTGGAGAGATGAACACTGAAACTTTCTTT,CSASGEMNTETFF
TRBJ2-1,TRBV11-2,.,.,TGTGCCAGCAGCTTAGCGGGCCCATCGGGCAATGAGCAGTTCTTC,CASSLAGPSGNEQFF
TRBJ2-3,TRBV10-3,TRBD2,once,TGTGCCATCAGTGCATCCAGCGGGGGATTCACAGATACGCAGTATTTT,CAISASSGGFTDTQYF
TRBJ1-2,TRBV11-2,TRBD1,.,TGTGCCAACAGCCCTAGGCCGGGACAGGTAGACCGCTATGGCTACACCTTC,CANSPRPGQVDRYGYTF
TRBJ2-7,TRBV11-2,.,.,TGTGCCGGCAGCTTCTCTAGCCTAGCACTATACGAGCGGTACTTT,CAGSFSSLALYERYF
TRBJ2-3,TRBV20-1,.,.,TGCAGTGCTAGTCGCCCCGGACTGGCGTGGGGGCCGAGTAGCACAGATACGCAGTATTTT,CSASRPGLAWGPSSTDTQYF
TRBJ1-4,TRBV7-8,TRBD1,few,TGTGCCAGCAGCTTAGCGACGTCGACAGGGGAGGGAGAAAAACTGTTTTTT,CASSLATSTGEGEKLFF
TRBJ2-3,TRBV20-1,.,.,TGCAGTGCTCTTACCTACATTAGCGCAGATACGCAGTATTTT,CSALTYISADTQYF
TRBJ2-7,TRBV29-1,TRBD1,.,TGCGGCGTTAAAGGGACAGGGGGGTTCTACGAGCAGTACTTC,CGVKGTGGFYEQYF
TRBJ2-3,TRBV4-2,.,.,TGTGCCAGCAGCCACGGATTAAGCACAGATACGCAGTATTTT,CASSHGLSTDTQYF
TRBJ2-1,TRBV11-3,.,once,TGTGCCAGCAGCCCGCAGTCCTCCCGGAATGAGCAGTTCTTC,CASSPQSSRNEQFF